The rows below give T cell receptor beta chains drawn from one sample of a study of T cells in Graves' hyperthyroidism and ophthalmopathy. MiXCR was run by TCRdb on the multiplex PCR reads, yielding one entry per CDR3 protein. The sample has 500,000 to 600,000 distinct CDR3 sequences, about 20% seen once; the top ten hold around 50%. The sample consisted of blood. These receptors were collected from a middle-aged man with Graves' ophthalmopathy. Both conserved end residues are part of each CDR3. The order of the fields is clone size, J gene, D gene, V gene, CDR3 DNA, CDR3 protein. A D gene is named only where the DNA matches it firmly. Not every row has a clone size; where given, it reads once, few, many or a size class.

abundance: .; j_gene: TRBJ2-7; d_gene: TRBD1; v_gene: TRBV28; CDR3nt: TGTGCCAGTAGTATACAGGGGGCGGTGGGCGAGCAGTACTTC; CDR3aa: CASSIQGAVGEQYF
abundance: few; j_gene: TRBJ2-1; d_gene: .; v_gene: TRBV2; CDR3nt: TGTGCCAGGAGAACCGGGACTTCATCCTACAATGAGCAGTTCTTC; CDR3aa: CARRTGTSSYNEQFF
abundance: .; j_gene: TRBJ2-5; d_gene: .; v_gene: TRBV7-9; CDR3nt: TGTGCCAGCAGCTTTCGACAGGTCTTTGAAGAGACCCAGTACTTC; CDR3aa: CASSFRQVFEETQYF
abundance: .; j_gene: TRBJ2-3; d_gene: .; v_gene: TRBV20-1; CDR3nt: TGCAGTACTAGTCCCCCGGGCCTCACGCAGTATTTT; CDR3aa: CSTSPPGLTQYF
abundance: many; j_gene: TRBJ2-5; d_gene: .; v_gene: TRBV11-3; CDR3nt: TGTGCCAGCAGCCCGGCCGGGGGGACCCAGTACTTC; CDR3aa: CASSPAGGTQYF
abundance: .; j_gene: TRBJ2-7; d_gene: .; v_gene: TRBV29-1; CDR3nt: TGCAGCGTTGCACCAGGACAGCGTTACGAGCAGTACTTC; CDR3aa: CSVAPGQRYEQYF
abundance: many; j_gene: TRBJ2-1; d_gene: TRBD2; v_gene: TRBV7-8; CDR3nt: TGTGCCAGCGCCCCTCCCCTAGCGGGGGACAATGAGCAGTTCTTC; CDR3aa: CASAPPLAGDNEQFF
abundance: .; j_gene: TRBJ2-7; d_gene: TRBD2; v_gene: TRBV12-3/TRBV12-4; CDR3nt: TGTGCCAGCAGCCCTGGACTAGCGGGAGGCTCTACCGTGCAGTACTTC; CDR3aa: CASSPGLAGGSTVQYF
abundance: many; j_gene: TRBJ2-2; d_gene: .; v_gene: TRBV3-1; CDR3nt: TGTGCCAGCAGCCAAACAAGGAACACCGGGGAGCTGTTTTTT; CDR3aa: CASSQTRNTGELFF
abundance: .; j_gene: TRBJ1-1; d_gene: .; v_gene: TRBV7-9; CDR3nt: TGTGCCAGCGATACAGGGATATTGAACACTGAAGCTTTCTTT; CDR3aa: CASDTGILNTEAFF
abundance: .; j_gene: TRBJ1-1; d_gene: .; v_gene: TRBV4-3; CDR3nt: TGCGCCAGCAGCCAAGAACGAAGGACTGAAGCTTTCTTT; CDR3aa: CASSQERRTEAFF
abundance: few; j_gene: TRBJ1-2; d_gene: .; v_gene: TRBV7-9; CDR3nt: TGTGCCAGCAGCTTAGTAGGTTCAGATATCTATGGCTACACCTTC; CDR3aa: CASSLVGSDIYGYTF
abundance: few; j_gene: TRBJ2-1; d_gene: TRBD2; v_gene: TRBV29-1; CDR3nt: TGCACGGCGGGGGATTGGGATGAGCAGTTCTTC; CDR3aa: CTAGDWDEQFF
abundance: few; j_gene: TRBJ1-4; d_gene: TRBD1; v_gene: TRBV6-1; CDR3nt: TGTGCCAGCAGTGAAGACCCGGACAGGGGGATTAAACTGTTTTTT; CDR3aa: CASSEDPDRGIKLFF
abundance: many; j_gene: TRBJ2-1; d_gene: TRBD2; v_gene: TRBV2; CDR3nt: TGTGCCAGCAGAGGGACTAGCGGAGAGTACAATGAGCAGTTCTTC; CDR3aa: CASRGTSGEYNEQFF
abundance: many; j_gene: TRBJ1-1; d_gene: .; v_gene: TRBV12-3/TRBV12-4; CDR3nt: TGTGCCAGCAGTTTTTTGTCTTTACTGGCGGGCAACACTGAAGCTTTCTTT; CDR3aa: CASSFLSLLAGNTEAFF
abundance: few; j_gene: TRBJ2-2; d_gene: TRBD1; v_gene: TRBV6-1; CDR3nt: TGTGCCATCGAACAGGGGTTAGGCGGGGAGCTGTTTTTT; CDR3aa: CAIEQGLGGELFF
abundance: many; j_gene: TRBJ2-7; d_gene: TRBD2; v_gene: TRBV12-3/TRBV12-4; CDR3nt: TGTGCCAGCAGTCAAAGCGGGGGGGCTTACGAGCAGTACTTC; CDR3aa: CASSQSGGAYEQYF
abundance: .; j_gene: TRBJ2-7; d_gene: .; v_gene: TRBV11-1; CDR3nt: TGTGCCAGCAGCACTCTACGCCCGGGGGCCATATCAATATCCTACGAGCAGTACTTC; CDR3aa: CASSTLRPGAISISYEQYF
abundance: .; j_gene: TRBJ2-1; d_gene: TRBD1; v_gene: TRBV6-1; CDR3nt: TGTGCCAGCAGCTCAGGACAGGGGGGGAACAATGAGCAGTTCTTC; CDR3aa: CASSSGQGGNNEQFF
abundance: .; j_gene: TRBJ2-7; d_gene: .; v_gene: TRBV10-3; CDR3nt: TGTGCCATCAGTGAGGCAGGAAGGGGCTCCTACGAGCAGTACTTC; CDR3aa: CAISEAGRGSYEQYF
abundance: .; j_gene: TRBJ2-7; d_gene: .; v_gene: TRBV5-6; CDR3nt: TGTGCCAGCAGCTTGTTTTCAGCCTCCTACGAGCAGTACTTC; CDR3aa: CASSLFSASYEQYF
abundance: many; j_gene: TRBJ1-1; d_gene: .; v_gene: TRBV2; CDR3nt: TGTGCCAGCAGATACGACGGCTTTGATCCGCGAAGGAACACTGAAGCTTTCTTT; CDR3aa: CASRYDGFDPRRNTEAFF
abundance: .; j_gene: TRBJ2-7; d_gene: TRBD2; v_gene: TRBV7-9; CDR3nt: TGTGCCAGCAGCCCCGGACTAACGGGAGGTTCTAACGAGCAGTACTTC; CDR3aa: CASSPGLTGGSNEQYF
abundance: .; j_gene: TRBJ2-3; d_gene: .; v_gene: TRBV5-4; CDR3nt: TGTGCCAGCAGCCCTGGGGGCAGGGTTGGAAATACGCAGTATTTT; CDR3aa: CASSPGGRVGNTQYF
abundance: few; j_gene: TRBJ1-6; d_gene: TRBD1; v_gene: TRBV6-1; CDR3nt: TGTGCCAGCAGTGAAACGGACAGGGGGAATTCACCCCTCCACTTT; CDR3aa: CASSETDRGNSPLHF
abundance: .; j_gene: TRBJ2-7; d_gene: .; v_gene: TRBV5-4; CDR3nt: TGTGCCAGCAGTTCGGACGGGAACGAGCAGTACTTC; CDR3aa: CASSSDGNEQYF
abundance: few; j_gene: TRBJ1-4; d_gene: TRBD1; v_gene: TRBV9; CDR3nt: TGTGCCAGCAGCGCTGGGGACAGAACTAATGAAAAACTGTTTTTT; CDR3aa: CASSAGDRTNEKLFF
abundance: .; j_gene: TRBJ2-3; d_gene: .; v_gene: TRBV5-1; CDR3nt: TGCGCCAGCAGCTTCGACAGCCCAGATACGCAGTATTTT; CDR3aa: CASSFDSPDTQYF
abundance: few; j_gene: TRBJ2-1; d_gene: TRBD2; v_gene: TRBV30; CDR3nt: TGTGCCTGGAGTGCGGGACTAGCGAATGAGCAGTTCTTC; CDR3aa: CAWSAGLANEQFF
abundance: many; j_gene: TRBJ1-2; d_gene: .; v_gene: TRBV20-1; CDR3nt: TGCAGTGCCCAAAGGACCTCCTATGGCTACACCTTC; CDR3aa: CSAQRTSYGYTF
abundance: .; j_gene: TRBJ2-7; d_gene: TRBD1; v_gene: TRBV19; CDR3nt: TGTGCCAGTAGTATAGGGGCGACAGGGTGGTACGAGCAGTACTTC; CDR3aa: CASSIGATGWYEQYF
abundance: .; j_gene: TRBJ2-1; d_gene: TRBD1; v_gene: TRBV6-1; CDR3nt: TGTGCCAGCCGGGGAGGGGGGACAGGGAAAGGGAATGAGCAGTTCTTC; CDR3aa: CASRGGGTGKGNEQFF
abundance: many; j_gene: TRBJ1-5; d_gene: TRBD1; v_gene: TRBV30; CDR3nt: TGTGCCTGGAGTTGGACAGGGACCCTTGATCAGCCCCAGCATTTT; CDR3aa: CAWSWTGTLDQPQHF
abundance: .; j_gene: TRBJ1-1; d_gene: TRBD1; v_gene: TRBV9; CDR3nt: TGTGCCAGCAACCCCTCAGGGGGTGTCAATGAAGCTTTCTTT; CDR3aa: CASNPSGGVNEAFF
abundance: once; j_gene: TRBJ2-1; d_gene: .; v_gene: TRBV6-2/TRBV6-3; CDR3nt: TGTGCCAGCAGTTACAGGCGCTCCTACAATGAGCAGTTCTTC; CDR3aa: CASSYRRSYNEQFF
abundance: .; j_gene: TRBJ1-2; d_gene: .; v_gene: TRBV6-1; CDR3nt: TGTGCCAGCAGTTCGCAGACAGCGGGAAAGAATGGCTACACCTTC; CDR3aa: CASSSQTAGKNGYTF
abundance: few; j_gene: TRBJ2-7; d_gene: .; v_gene: TRBV20-1; CDR3nt: TGCAGTGCTACCGACGGCCCCTACGAGCAGTACTTC; CDR3aa: CSATDGPYEQYF
abundance: many; j_gene: TRBJ2-1; d_gene: TRBD1; v_gene: TRBV6-2/TRBV6-3; CDR3nt: TGTGCCAGCAGTTACGACAGGGTAATCAATGAGCAGTTCTTC; CDR3aa: CASSYDRVINEQFF
abundance: .; j_gene: TRBJ1-5; d_gene: .; v_gene: TRBV9; CDR3nt: TGTGCCAGCAGCGCGGGTAATCAGCCCCAGCATTTT; CDR3aa: CASSAGNQPQHF
abundance: few; j_gene: TRBJ2-5; d_gene: TRBD1; v_gene: TRBV5-5; CDR3nt: TGTGCCAGCAGCGCCTTGGACAGGATGGAAGAGACCCAGTACTTC; CDR3aa: CASSALDRMEETQYF
abundance: many; j_gene: TRBJ2-1; d_gene: TRBD1; v_gene: TRBV2; CDR3nt: TGTGCCAGCAGTCGACCGGGACAGGGGTCCTACAATGAGCAGTTCTTC; CDR3aa: CASSRPGQGSYNEQFF
abundance: .; j_gene: TRBJ2-3; d_gene: .; v_gene: TRBV20-1; CDR3nt: TGCAGTGCTAGGTTAGGAGGTGTAGATACGCAGTATTTT; CDR3aa: CSARLGGVDTQYF
abundance: .; j_gene: TRBJ2-2; d_gene: .; v_gene: TRBV15; CDR3nt: TGTGCCACCAGCAGAGATAACAGAAACACCGGGGAGCTGTTTTTT; CDR3aa: CATSRDNRNTGELFF
abundance: few; j_gene: TRBJ2-6; d_gene: .; v_gene: TRBV11-1; CDR3nt: TGTGCCAGCAGCTTCCGGTTACAGGGAGTGAGCTCTGGGGCCAACGTCCTGACTTTC; CDR3aa: CASSFRLQGVSSGANVLTF
abundance: few; j_gene: TRBJ2-7; d_gene: TRBD2; v_gene: TRBV11-2; CDR3nt: TGTGCCAGCAGCTTAAACCTAGCGGGCCCCTACGAGCAGTACTTC; CDR3aa: CASSLNLAGPYEQYF
abundance: .; j_gene: TRBJ2-7; d_gene: .; v_gene: TRBV12-3/TRBV12-4; CDR3nt: TGTGCCAGCAGCGCGGGACAGCCATACGAGCAGTGCTTC; CDR3aa: CASSAGQPYEQCF
abundance: .; j_gene: TRBJ1-5; d_gene: TRBD1; v_gene: TRBV20-1; CDR3nt: TGCAGTGCTGGGGGGACAGGTCGGAGCGGACAGCCCCAGCATTTT; CDR3aa: CSAGGTGRSGQPQHF
abundance: few; j_gene: TRBJ1-2; d_gene: .; v_gene: TRBV5-1; CDR3nt: TGCGCCAGCAGCCCCTCGGTGGGCTCTAACTATGGCTACACCTTC; CDR3aa: CASSPSVGSNYGYTF
abundance: few; j_gene: TRBJ2-1; d_gene: TRBD2; v_gene: TRBV7-9; CDR3nt: TGTGCCAGCAGCTTAGGGCTAGCGGGGTTCCCGAGCTCCTACAATGAGCAGTTCTTC; CDR3aa: CASSLGLAGFPSSYNEQFF